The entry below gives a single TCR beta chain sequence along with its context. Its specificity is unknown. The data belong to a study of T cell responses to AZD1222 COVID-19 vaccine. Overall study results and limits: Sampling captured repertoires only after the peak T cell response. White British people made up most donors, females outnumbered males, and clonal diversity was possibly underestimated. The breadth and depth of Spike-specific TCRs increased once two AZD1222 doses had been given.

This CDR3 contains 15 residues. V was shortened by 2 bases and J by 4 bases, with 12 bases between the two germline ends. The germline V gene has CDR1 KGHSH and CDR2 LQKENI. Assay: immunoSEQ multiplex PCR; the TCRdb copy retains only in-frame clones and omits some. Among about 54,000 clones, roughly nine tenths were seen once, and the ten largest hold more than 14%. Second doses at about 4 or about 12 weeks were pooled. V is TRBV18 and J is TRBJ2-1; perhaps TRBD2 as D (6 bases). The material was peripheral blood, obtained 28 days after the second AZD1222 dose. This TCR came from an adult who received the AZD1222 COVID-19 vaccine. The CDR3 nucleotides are TGTGCCAGCTCACCAGAGGGACTTGTGTACAATGAGCAGTTCTTC. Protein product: CASSPEGLVYNEQFF.